This TCR beta chain was found in a study of cytomegalovirus exposure and HLA in healthy donors. General study results and limits: In vitro experiments confirmed that three CMV-associated chains were specific for CMV antigens.

Assay: immunoSEQ multiplex PCR; the TCRdb copy retains only in-frame clones and omits some. The sample yields approximately 170,000 clones, about 89% seen once. Germline CDR1 SGHDN, CDR2 FVKESK. V was pared by 1 base and J by 5 bases, with 16 bases of the junction left unmatched. The CDR3 loop spans 18 amino acids. Worth noting for this clone: Antigen specificity is unknown.

Sequenced input: PBMCs. The source of this sequence is a woman aged 18 to 35 in good health and CMV-seropositive. The chain joins TRBV14 to TRBJ1-1; 7 bases are shared with TRBD1. The CDR3 protein is CASSQVKRGAGGRTEAFF. DNA of the CDR3: TGTGCCAGCAGCCAAGTTAAAAGGGGAGCAGGGGGGAGGACTGAAGCTTTCTTT.